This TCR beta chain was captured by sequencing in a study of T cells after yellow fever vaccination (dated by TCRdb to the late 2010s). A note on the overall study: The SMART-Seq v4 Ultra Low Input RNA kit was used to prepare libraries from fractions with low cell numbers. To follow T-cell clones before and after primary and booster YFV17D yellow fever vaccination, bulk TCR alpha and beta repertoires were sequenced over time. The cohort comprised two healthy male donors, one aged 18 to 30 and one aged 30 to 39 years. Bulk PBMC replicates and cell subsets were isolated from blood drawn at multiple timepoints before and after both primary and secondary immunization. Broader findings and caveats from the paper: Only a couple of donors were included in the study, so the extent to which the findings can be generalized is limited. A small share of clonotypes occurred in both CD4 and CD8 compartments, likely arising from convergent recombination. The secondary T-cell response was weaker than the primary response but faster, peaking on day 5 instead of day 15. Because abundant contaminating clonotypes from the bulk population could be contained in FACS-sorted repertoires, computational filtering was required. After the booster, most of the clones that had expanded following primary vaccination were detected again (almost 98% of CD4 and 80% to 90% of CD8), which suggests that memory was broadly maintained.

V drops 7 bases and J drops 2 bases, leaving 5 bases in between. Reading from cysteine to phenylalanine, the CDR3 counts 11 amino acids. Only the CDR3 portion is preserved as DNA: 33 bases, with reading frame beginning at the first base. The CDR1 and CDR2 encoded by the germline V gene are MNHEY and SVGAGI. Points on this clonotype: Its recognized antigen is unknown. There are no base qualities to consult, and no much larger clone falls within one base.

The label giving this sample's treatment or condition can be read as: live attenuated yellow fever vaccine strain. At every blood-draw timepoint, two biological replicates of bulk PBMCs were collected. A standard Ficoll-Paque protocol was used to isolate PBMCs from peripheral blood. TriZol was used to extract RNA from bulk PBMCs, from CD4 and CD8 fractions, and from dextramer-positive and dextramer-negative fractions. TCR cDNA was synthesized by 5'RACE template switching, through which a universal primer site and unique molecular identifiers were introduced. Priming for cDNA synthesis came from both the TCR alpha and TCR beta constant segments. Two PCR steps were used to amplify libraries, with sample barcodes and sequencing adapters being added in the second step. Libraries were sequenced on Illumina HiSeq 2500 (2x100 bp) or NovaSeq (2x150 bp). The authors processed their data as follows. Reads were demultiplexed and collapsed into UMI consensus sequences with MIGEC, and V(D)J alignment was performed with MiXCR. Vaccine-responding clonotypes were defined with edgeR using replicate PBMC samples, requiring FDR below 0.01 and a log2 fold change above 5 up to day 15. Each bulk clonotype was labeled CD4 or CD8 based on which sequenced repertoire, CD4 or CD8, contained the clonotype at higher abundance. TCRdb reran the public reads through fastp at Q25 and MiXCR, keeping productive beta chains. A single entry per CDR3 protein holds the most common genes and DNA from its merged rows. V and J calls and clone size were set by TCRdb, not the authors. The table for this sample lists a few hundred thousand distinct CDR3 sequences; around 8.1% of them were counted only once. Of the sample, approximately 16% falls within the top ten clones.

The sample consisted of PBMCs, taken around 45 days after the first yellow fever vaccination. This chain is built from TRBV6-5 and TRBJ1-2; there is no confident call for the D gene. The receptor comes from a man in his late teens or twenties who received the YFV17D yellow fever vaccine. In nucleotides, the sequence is TGTGCCAGCACGGGAAACTATGGCTACACCTTC. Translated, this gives CASTGNYGYTF.